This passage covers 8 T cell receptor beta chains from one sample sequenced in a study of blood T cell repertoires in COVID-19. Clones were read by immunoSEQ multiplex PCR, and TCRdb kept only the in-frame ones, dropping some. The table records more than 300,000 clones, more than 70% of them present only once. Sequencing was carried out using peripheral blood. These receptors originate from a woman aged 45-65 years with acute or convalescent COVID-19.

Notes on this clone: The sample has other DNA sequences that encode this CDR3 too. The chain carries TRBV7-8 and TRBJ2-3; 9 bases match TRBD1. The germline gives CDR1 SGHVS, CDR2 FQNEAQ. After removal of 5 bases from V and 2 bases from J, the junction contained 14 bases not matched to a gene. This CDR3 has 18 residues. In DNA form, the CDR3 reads TGTGCCAGCAGCCGAATTACCGGGACAGGGAGGTTCACAGATACGCAGTATTTT. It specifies CASSRITGTGRFTDTQYF.

This chain's CDR3 is CASGPGLLPNEQFF. Here the CDR3 DNA reads TGTGCCAGCGGCCCGGGACTTCTCCCGAATGAGCAGTTCTTC. The V and J genes are TRBV27 and TRBJ2-1; maybe TRBD2 (6 bases). Trimming took off 8 bases at V and 7 bases at J, with 18 bases between the two ends. Germline values: CDR1 MNHEY, CDR2 SMNVEV (reference sequence). The CDR3 length is 14 residues.

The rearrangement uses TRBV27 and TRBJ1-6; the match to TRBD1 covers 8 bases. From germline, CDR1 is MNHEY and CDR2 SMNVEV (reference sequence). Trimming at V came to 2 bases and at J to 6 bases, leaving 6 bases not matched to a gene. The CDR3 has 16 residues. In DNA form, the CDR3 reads TGTGCCAGCAGTTTACTGGGGACAGGAGGTAATTCACCCCTCCACTTT. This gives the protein CASSLLGTGGNSPLHF.

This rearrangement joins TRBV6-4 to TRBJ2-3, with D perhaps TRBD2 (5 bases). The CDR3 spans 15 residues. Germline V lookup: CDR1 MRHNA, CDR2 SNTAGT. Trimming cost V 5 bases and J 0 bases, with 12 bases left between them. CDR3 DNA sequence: TGTGCCAGCAGTTTTGTTAGCGCCAGCACAGATACGCAGTATTTT. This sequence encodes CASSFVSASTDTQYF.

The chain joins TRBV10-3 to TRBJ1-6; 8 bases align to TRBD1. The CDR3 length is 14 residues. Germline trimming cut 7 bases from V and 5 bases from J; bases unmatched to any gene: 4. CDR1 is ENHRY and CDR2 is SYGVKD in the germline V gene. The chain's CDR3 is CAITGQGNNSPLHF. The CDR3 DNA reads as TGTGCCATCACCGGACAGGGAAATAATTCACCCCTCCACTTT.

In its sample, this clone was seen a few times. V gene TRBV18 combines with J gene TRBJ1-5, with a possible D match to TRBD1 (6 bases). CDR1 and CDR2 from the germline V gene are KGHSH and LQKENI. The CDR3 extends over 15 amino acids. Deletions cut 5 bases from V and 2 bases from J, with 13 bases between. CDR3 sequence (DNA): TGTGCCAGCTCAGCTACGGGACAAGGCAATCAGCCCCAGCATTTT. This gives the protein CASSATGQGNQPQHF.

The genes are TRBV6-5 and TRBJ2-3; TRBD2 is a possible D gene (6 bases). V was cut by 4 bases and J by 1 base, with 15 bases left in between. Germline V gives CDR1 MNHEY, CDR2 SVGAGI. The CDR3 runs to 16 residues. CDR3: CASSFPNERGTDTQYF. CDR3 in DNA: TGTGCCAGCAGTTTCCCTAACGAGCGGGGCACAGATACGCAGTATTTT.

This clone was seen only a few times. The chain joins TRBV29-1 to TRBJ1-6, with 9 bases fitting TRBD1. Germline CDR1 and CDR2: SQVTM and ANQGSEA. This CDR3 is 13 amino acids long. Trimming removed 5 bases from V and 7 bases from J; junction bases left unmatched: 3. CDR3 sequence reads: CSVRQGENSPLHF. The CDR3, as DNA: TGCAGCGTTCGACAGGGGGAAAATTCACCCCTCCACTTT.